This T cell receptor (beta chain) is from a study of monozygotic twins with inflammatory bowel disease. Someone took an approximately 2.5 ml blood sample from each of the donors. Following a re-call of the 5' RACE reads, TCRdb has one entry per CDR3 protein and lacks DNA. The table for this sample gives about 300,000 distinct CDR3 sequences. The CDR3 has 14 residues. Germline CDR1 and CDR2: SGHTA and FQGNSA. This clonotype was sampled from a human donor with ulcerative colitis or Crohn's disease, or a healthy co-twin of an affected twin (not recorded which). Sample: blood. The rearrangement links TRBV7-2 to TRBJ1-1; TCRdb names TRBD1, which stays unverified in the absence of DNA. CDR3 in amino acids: CASSSNRVNFKAFF.